This T cell receptor beta chain appears in the sequencing data of a study of Ad26.COV2.S vaccination and SARS-CoV-2 variants. As for treatment: roughly 20 received Ad26.COV2.S at low or high dose, single or two shots; a few received placebo; per-sample allocation not given. Sampling was done on day 63 after the first vaccine or placebo injection. Sequencing used immunoSEQ multiplex PCR; TCRdb keeps in-frame clones, though not all of them. The top ten clones hold about 2% of a sample with about 400,000 clones, 75% to 90% of them seen once. Germline CDR1 reads LNHNV; CDR2 reads YYDKDF (reference sequence). The V end lost 0 bases, the J end lost 4 bases, and 6 bases lay between the germline ends. The CDR3 is 13 residues long.

The source is a person aged 18 to 59 who received the Ad26.COV2.S COVID-19 vaccine or a placebo. The specimen comprised peripheral blood, sampled in a trial of Ad26.COV2.S vaccine versus placebo. The chain combines TRBV15 with TRBJ1-2; D is unresolved. DNA of the CDR3: TGTGCCACCAGCAGAGATCGACCCTATGGCTACACCTTC. It encodes CATSRDRPYGYTF.